This T cell receptor (beta chain) was documented in a study of T cells in Graves' hyperthyroidism and ophthalmopathy. RNA transcripts provided the source from which TCR beta CDR3 regions were amplified. The HTBI primer set was used in a first-round RT-PCR of the TCR CDR3. Using its own MiXCR run on the multiplex PCR reads, TCRdb lists one record per CDR3 protein. The data hold about 640,000 distinct CDR3 sequences, with less than 25% observed a single time. A word on this clonotype: Its target is unknown.

The diagnostic basis comprised clinical symptoms, serum thyroxine and TRAb, thyroid ultrasound and orbital computed tomography. PBMCs were obtained from about 9.9 ml fresh peripheral blood. General observations from the study: A median about 6.2 months before onset, the model predicted ophthalmopathy. Among clonotypes expanded in thyroid above 0.001, most were also found in blood.

This CDR3 contains 12 residues. CDR1 and CDR2 (germline): MDHEN, SYDVKM. V was clipped by 8 bases and J by 0 bases, with 8 bases between them. Input material: blood. The TCR was taken from a young man with Graves' ophthalmopathy. The V and J genes are TRBV28 and TRBJ2-7; D is unclear. The CDR3 nucleotides read TGTGCCAGCTACAAGAGCTCCTACGAGCAGTACTTC. Translating gives CASYKSSYEQYF.